This T cell receptor (beta chain) originates from a study of shared clonotypes between healthy human individuals. Study-wide results and caveats: How much donors shared clonotypes was expected to be affected by sequencing depth.

With regard to this clone: Its specificity is unknown. A far larger clone is off by one base, so a read error is likely.

Clones were read by immunoSEQ multiplex PCR, and TCRdb kept only the in-frame ones, dropping some. The sample shows about 490,000 clones, around 85% of them seen only once. Sequencing was performed on PBMCs. The origin of this receptor is a woman aged 40-49 years in good health. Some clones in this sample may be carry-over from other donors' samples.

The CDR3 is CSSSEARGPDIQYF. CDR3 nucleotide sequence: TGTTCCAGCAGTGAAGCCAGGGGGCCGGACATTCAGTACTTC. The V gene is TRBV2, the J gene TRBJ2-4; the match to TRBD1 covers 8 bases. Germline CDR1 and CDR2: SNHLY and FYNNEI. The CDR3 has 14 amino acids.